The T cell receptor (beta chain) described here comes from a study of memory CD4+ T cells and cytomegalovirus serostatus (dated by TCRdb to about 2019). The study in broad terms: The roughly 33 healthy Belgian adults in the cohort included 9 who were CMV seropositive and around 25 who were CMV seronegative. To replicate a published TCR-based CMV serostatus classifier, the study sequenced CD4+ memory TCRbeta repertoires from a Belgian cohort whose cytomegalovirus serostatus was known. General study outcomes and caveats: For CMV serostatus prediction, a median bootstrapped AUC of roughly 0.94 was reached with the original framework, and a median bootstrapped AUC of around 0.9 was reached with a US-trained random forest. Only CD4+CD45RO+ memory cells were sequenced, unlike the original study, which covered naive and memory CD4+ and CD8+ populations. The results were interpreted as suggesting that the CMV-associated TCR signature is mostly present in the CD4+ memory repertoire. Of more than 150 previously reported CMV-associated TCRbeta sequences, 55 to 75 appeared in the CD4+ memory repertoires, each in one to five individuals. On the Belgian cohort, the classifier based on the original framework reached a median bootstrapped AUC of 0.95, with a 95% CI of 0.76-1.00.

Single viable CD3+CD4+CD8-CD45RO+ cells were sorted as memory CD4+ T cells on a FACSAria II. CMV serostatus was assessed using a Roche Elecsys assay, by which serum IgG against CMV pp150, pp28, p38 and p52 was detected. Once the samples were thawed, total CD4+ T cells were enriched through positive selection using CD4 magnetic microbeads. The samples came from a different study that was designed specifically to examine the CD4+ T cell memory repertoire. Peripheral blood mononuclear cells were isolated and cryopreserved according to standard operating procedures, and serum was stored at -80 degrees C. The staining relied on CD3-PerCP (BW264/56), CD4-APC (RPA-T4), CD45RO-PE (UCHT1) and CD8-Pacific Orange (3B5) antibodies, and Sytox blue was used to exclude non-viable cells. The CDR1 and CDR2 encoded by the germline V gene (reference sequence) are SEHNR and FQNEAQ. The CDR3 runs 16 amino acids, cysteine and phenylalanine included. Of the read, only the CDR3 DNA is kept; its 48 bases are in frame from base 1. V lost 3 bases and J lost 0 bases, and the count of bases not matched to a germline gene is 5.

The sample holds one count of this clone. The clone's antigen remains unknown. Qualities for individual bases were not recorded, and no much larger clone is one base off. The Quick-DNA Microprep Kit was used to extract genomic DNA from the sorted cells. Amplification of TCRbeta DNA was done with the immunoSEQ hsTCRbeta kit, following the protocol from the manufacturer. An Illumina MiSeq instrument was used to sequence the TCRbeta libraries. The paper's data handling went like this. After out-of-frame sequences were removed, 2.4 million or so distinct TCRbeta sequences remained, averaging around 67,000 per individual. Each individual was scored according to the count of about 150 previously reported CMV-associated TCRbeta sequences and the total productive distinct TCRbeta count. A beta-binomial model was reimplemented in Python, and scikit-learn random forests with default parameters were trained on data from the US cohort. Classifier performance on the Belgian cohort was summarized as median AUC with percentile confidence intervals calculated over 10,000 bootstrap iterations. In TCRdb, the immuneACCESS table is reduced to in-frame sequences with V and J assigned. These tables do not hold every clone; where another copy was compared, an unresolved V gene accounts for under half, and the others remain unexplained. For V, J and clone size, that table is used; D and trimming come from the DNA. For this sample there are 35,000 to 50,000 clones; about 82% appear just once. 5% to 7% of the sample goes to the ten largest clones.

The sequenced sample consisted of memory CD4+ T cells from blood. The receptor chain draws on TRBV7-9 and TRBJ1-3, with TRBD1 identical over 7 junction bases. The TCR comes from an adult in good health and CMV-seronegative. For the CDR3, the sequence is CASSLLGGSSGNTIYF. The sequence in DNA is TGTGCCAGCAGCTTGCTAGGGGGCTCCTCTGGAAACACCATATATTTT. Extended through the reference TRBV7-9 and TRBJ1-3 proteins, this CDR3 yields the full variable domain: DTGVSQNPRHKITKRGQNVTFRCDPISEHNRLYWYRQTLGQGPEFLTYFQNEAQLEKSRLLSDRFSAERPKGSFSTLEIQRTEQGDSAMYLCASSLLGGSSGNTIYFGEGSWLTVV.